The 31 T cell receptor beta chains below come from one sample, sequenced in a study of OX40 agonist ivuxolimab in advanced cancers. TCRdb's copy holds only in-frame clones and misses some; the assay was immunoSEQ multiplex PCR. Here the sample spans under 20,000 clones, approximately 71% being singletons. The specimen was CD4+ or CD8+ T cells sorted from blood, collected in a trial of the OX40 agonist ivuxolimab. Receptor source: an adult with an advanced solid tumor such as melanoma, head and neck, liver or kidney cancer.

The chain employs TRBV7-8 and TRBJ2-1; unclear D gene. With 2 bases removed from V and 8 bases from J, the gap between germline ends came to 19 bases. The germline gives CDR1 SGHVS, CDR2 FQNEAQ. The CDR3 has 16 residues. CDR3 amino acids: CASSLLSGQDGDEQFF. In DNA, the CDR3 is TGTGCCAGCAGCTTATTGTCGGGCCAGGATGGGGATGAGCAGTTCTTC.

The V and J genes are TRBV4-2 and TRBJ2-5, with 9 positions matching TRBD2. The CDR3 extends over 16 amino acids. CDR1 and CDR2 (germline): LGHNA, YNFKEQ. The J segment lost 3 bases and the V segment lost 2 bases, leaving 7 bases of the junction unmatched. CDR3 region: CASSQTWTSVEETQYF. CDR3 DNA sequence: TGTGCCAGCAGCCAAACATGGACTAGCGTGGAAGAGACCCAGTACTTC.

Note on this clone: This sample also contains other DNA sequences that code for the same CDR3. This rearrangement joins TRBV19 to TRBJ2-1, with D perhaps TRBD1 (6 bases). The CDR3 is 14 amino acids. V was pared by 3 bases and J by 1 base, with 7 bases between. Germline V gene lookup returns CDR1 LNHDA and CDR2 SQIVND (reference sequence). The CDR3 loop reads CASSIQGSYNEQFF. The CDR3 nucleotides are TGTGCCAGTAGTATTCAGGGGTCCTACAATGAGCAGTTCTTC.

The CDR3: CASSEDRGHEQYF. In DNA, the CDR3 is TGTGCCAGCAGCGAGGACAGGGGGCACGAGCAGTACTTC. The chain joins TRBV13 to TRBJ2-7; TRBD1 matches 11 bases. After removal of 5 bases from V and 5 bases from J, the junction contained 2 bases not matched to a gene. CDR3 length equals 13 residues. Germline V gene sequence: CDR1 PRHDT, CDR2 FYEKMQ (reference sequence).

The chain combines TRBV27 with TRBJ1-1, with D unresolved. The CDR3 is 14 amino acids. Trimming removed 0 bases from V and 4 bases from J, with 9 bases in between. The V gene's germline CDR1 is MNHEY and CDR2 SMNVEV (reference sequence). DNA of the CDR3: TGTGCCAGCAGTTTATCGTCCGGGGTCACTGAAGCTTTCTTT. Protein product: CASSLSSGVTEAFF.

The chain employs TRBV6-5 and TRBJ2-2; the D is unclear. Germline V lookup: CDR1 MNHEY, CDR2 SVGAGI. The CDR3 contains 14 residues. Trimming took 2 bases from V and 3 from J, leaving 7 bases between them. CDR3 sequence (DNA): TGTGCCAGCAGTTACCTCCGGGACACCGGGGAGCTGTTTTTT. Encoded protein: CASSYLRDTGELFF.

The CDR3 loop reads CASSIDSPTYNEQFF. DNA of the CDR3: TGTGCCAGTAGTATAGACAGCCCGACCTACAATGAGCAGTTCTTC. This chain connects TRBV19 to TRBJ2-1; D gene uncertain. The V end lost 0 bases, the J end lost 2 bases, and 8 bases lay between the germline ends. Germline V CDR1 and CDR2: LNHDA, SQIVND (reference sequence). The CDR3 has 15 residues.

This chain uses TRBV28 with TRBJ2-5, with D tentatively TRBD1 or TRBD2 (5 bases each). Between the trimmed V and J ends, which lost 4 bases and 4 bases, there was a span of 13 bases. This CDR3 region has 14 residues. The V gene's germline CDR1 is MDHEN and CDR2 SYDVKM. CDR3 sequence reads: CASSSGPDLETQYF. In DNA, the CDR3 is TGTGCCAGCAGTTCGGGACCGGATTTAGAGACCCAGTACTTC.

The chain links TRBV28 to TRBJ2-7; 12 bases align to TRBD2. V shed 2 bases, J shed 5 bases, and the junction held 7 bases outside the gene matches. From germline, CDR1 is MDHEN and CDR2 SYDVKM. This CDR3 contains 16 residues. CDR3 coding DNA: TGTGCCAGCAGTTTACCTAGCGGGGGGGCAGGGGACGAGCAGTACTTC. Its protein product is CASSLPSGGAGDEQYF.

The V call is TRBV5-1, the J call TRBJ2-7; D not resolved. V gave up 4 bases and J gave up 2 bases, with 19 bases separating them. The CDR3 has 16 residues. Germline CDR1 and CDR2: SGHRS and YFSETQ. CDR3 DNA: TGCGCCAGCAGCCCTTCGTCCCCGTCTAGGGCCTACGAGCAGTACTTC. Translation: CASSPSSPSRAYEQYF.

V is TRBV20-1 and J is TRBJ2-7; no clear D gene. V was clipped by 3 bases and J by 3 bases, with 3 bases between them. This CDR3 comprises 10 residues. Germline values: CDR1 DFQATT, CDR2 SNEGSKA (reference sequence). The CDR3 here is CSASNYEQYF. The DNA for the CDR3 is TGCAGTGCTAGTAACTACGAGCAGTACTTC.

The chain couples TRBV2 to TRBJ2-1; D gene ambiguous. This CDR3 is built from 13 residues. Trimming took 6 bases from V and 3 from J, leaving 9 bases between them. Germline V gene data show CDR1 as SNHLY and CDR2 as FYNNEI. Written as DNA, the CDR3 is TGTGCCAGCAGCTTAGCTGACTACAATGAGCAGTTCTTC. This encodes CASSLADYNEQFF.

This sequence joins TRBV6-6 and TRBJ1-2; D unclear. The CDR3 is made up of 15 amino acids. V lost 4 bases and J lost 0, with 12 bases in between. CDR1 is MNHNY, CDR2 SVGAGI, per germline (reference sequence). The CDR3 coding sequence is TGTGCCAGCAGTTCACCCATGAAAGCTAACTATGGCTACACCTTC. Its translation is CASSSPMKANYGYTF.

The table lists this clone with a few counts. V gene TRBV10-1 combines with J gene TRBJ2-7, with 8 bases that match TRBD2. The CDR3 is made up of 14 amino acids. V lost 11 bases and J lost 0; bases outside the gene matches: 9. The germline V gene encodes CDR1 WNHNN and CDR2 SYGVQD (reference sequence). CDR3 residues: CALPGTRVSYEQYF. In DNA, the CDR3 is TGCGCCTTACCCGGGACTAGAGTCTCCTACGAGCAGTACTTC.

The J gene is TRBJ2-2, the V gene TRBV6-4, with unresolved D. Per the germline V gene, CDR1 is MRHNA and CDR2 is SNTAGT. Trimming stripped 2 bases from V and 4 bases from J, with 11 bases between. The CDR3 totals 15 residues. This CDR3 reads CASSDGQTTTGELFF. The CDR3 DNA is TGTGCCAGCAGTGACGGGCAGACCACCACCGGGGAGCTGTTTTTT.

As to this clone: The same CDR3 arises from other DNA sequences in this sample as well. V usage is TRBV7-9 and J usage is TRBJ2-1; D remains ambiguous. Trimming removed 1 base at V and 6 bases at J, with 1 base between. The germline V gene encodes CDR1 SEHNR and CDR2 FQNEAQ (reference sequence). CDR3 length: 11 residues. The CDR3 nucleotides read TGTGCCAGCAGCTTAGGCAATGAGCAGTTCTTC. As protein: CASSLGNEQFF.

This clone was found a few times. This rearrangement joins TRBV4-1 to TRBJ2-3; maybe TRBD1 (6 bases). The CDR3 contains 17 residues. V lost 0 bases, J lost 3 bases, and 16 bases lay in between. The germline CDR1 and CDR2 sequences are MGHRA and YSYEKL. The CDR3 DNA reads TGCGCCAGCAGCCAAGACCCACCGGGACATATTACAGATACGCAGTATTTT. As protein: CASSQDPPGHITDTQYF.

This chain connects TRBV28 to TRBJ2-7; 10 bases align to TRBD1. The trim removed 3 bases at V and 4 bases at J, leaving 9 bases unmatched. The CDR3 loop spans 16 amino acids. Germline V gene lookup returns CDR1 MDHEN and CDR2 SYDVKM. CDR3 in DNA: TGTGCCAGCAGTTTGCCAGGACAGGGGGAAACTTACGAGCAGTACTTC. This sequence encodes CASSLPGQGETYEQYF.

Only a few counts were recorded for this clone. The J gene is TRBJ1-2, the V gene TRBV7-9; TRBD1 might be the D (6 bases). The CDR3 runs to 15 residues. Germline assignment: CDR1 SEHNR and CDR2 FQNEAQ (reference sequence). V lost 5 bases and J lost 6, with 19 bases in between. CDR3 sequence (DNA): TGTGCCAGCAGCCCCGGATATGGGGGGCGCGATGGCTACACCTTC. Protein product: CASSPGYGGRDGYTF.

The chain couples TRBV9 to TRBJ2-7; D remains ambiguous. Trimming left V 5 bases short and J 2 bases short, with 14 bases between. CDR1 is SGDLS and CDR2 is YYNGEE in the germline V gene. The CDR3 length is 14 residues. As DNA, the CDR3 is TGTGCCAGCAGGAGAGACGAGGCGGCCTACGAGCAGTACTTC. This codes for CASRRDEAAYEQYF.

The chain employs TRBV28 and TRBJ2-2; TRBD2 matches 7 bases. V lost 6 bases to trimming and J lost 1 base; unmatched junction nucleotides: 20. This CDR3 has 20 amino acids. In germline, CDR1 is MDHEN, CDR2 SYDVKM. CDR3 sequence (DNA): TGTGCCAGCAGGAGTCCCCTGGTGGCAAGGGAGGGCTGGAACACCGGGGAGCTGTTTTTT. Translated, it gives CASRSPLVAREGWNTGELFF. The whole variable domain, remainder taken from reference TRBV28 and TRBJ2-2, is DVKVTQSSRYLVKRTGEKVFLECVQDMDHENMFWYRQDPGLGLRLIYFSYDVKMKEKGDIPEGYSVSREKKERFSLILESASTNQTSMYLCASRSPLVAREGWNTGELFFGEGSRLTVL.

This clone was observed a few times. The chain carries TRBV28 and TRBJ1-6; no firm D call. V lost 8 bases, J lost 7 bases, and 15 bases lay in between. Germline-derived CDR1 and CDR2 are MDHEN and SYDVKM. The CDR3 is made up of 14 amino acids. This CDR3 is CASEKWGENSPLHF. DNA of the CDR3: TGTGCCAGCGAAAAATGGGGAGAGAATTCACCCCTCCACTTT.

The rearrangement uses TRBV6-6 and TRBJ2-3; D is ambiguous. Germline CDR1 and CDR2: MNHNY and SVGAGI (reference sequence). The V end lost 1 base, the J end lost 0 bases, and 5 bases lay between the germline ends. The CDR3 covers 14 residues. The DNA of the CDR3 is TGTGCCAGCAGTTACTGGATTAGCACAGATACGCAGTATTTT. Protein: CASSYWISTDTQYF.

This clone has only one observation. V is TRBV4-1 and J is TRBJ2-2; D may be TRBD2 (6 bases). This CDR3 is 15 amino acids long. Germline loops: CDR1 MGHRA, CDR2 YSYEKL. Between the trimmed V and J ends, which lost 3 bases and 4 bases, there was a span of 12 bases. This CDR3 reads CASSQEGRGTGELFF. CDR3 DNA sequence: TGCGCCAGCAGCCAGGAGGGCCGTGGCACCGGGGAGCTGTTTTTT.

V gene TRBV6-5 combines with J gene TRBJ2-1; the D is unclear. CDR1 is MNHEY and CDR2 is SVGAGI in the germline V gene. This CDR3 is 11 amino acids long. V was clipped by 4 bases and J by 7 bases, with 5 bases between them. CDR3 in amino acids: CASSWANEQFF. The CDR3 bases are TGTGCCAGCAGTTGGGCAAATGAGCAGTTCTTC.

The gene calls are TRBV15 and TRBJ2-1; D is unclear. CDR3 length: 13 residues. Per germline, CDR1 LNHNV and CDR2 YYDKDF (reference sequence). With 1 base removed from V and 7 bases from J, the gap between germline ends came to 8 bases. The CDR3 sequence is CATSRAWGNEQFF. As DNA, the CDR3 is TGTGCCACCAGCAGAGCGTGGGGAAATGAGCAGTTCTTC.

The rearrangement uses TRBV6-1 and TRBJ2-7; D unclear. The V and J ends lost 5 bases and 0 bases respectively, with 11 bases between them. CDR1 and CDR2 from the germline V gene are MNHNS and SASEGT. The CDR3 runs to 14 residues. The CDR3 is CASSSGSNSYEQYF. In nucleotides, the CDR3 is TGTGCCAGCAGTTCGGGCAGTAACTCCTACGAGCAGTACTTC.

V is TRBV19 and J is TRBJ2-7; D might be TRBD2 (5 bases). The germline CDR1 and CDR2 sequences are LNHDA and SQIVND (reference sequence). The CDR3 length is 13 residues. Between the trimmed V and J ends, which lost 9 bases and 7 bases, there was a span of 19 bases. In DNA form, the CDR3 reads TGTGCCAGCATGGACGGAATTTCGGGAGAGCAGTACTTC. Translated: CASMDGISGEQYF. Full variable domain (outside the CDR3, taken from reference TRBV19 and TRBJ2-7): DGGITQSPKYLFRKEGQNVTLSCEQNLNHDAMYWYRQDPGQGLRLIYYSQIVNDFQKGDIAEGYSVSREKKESFPLTVTSAQKNPTAFYLCASMDGISGEQYFGPGTRLTVT.

V gene TRBV19 combines with J gene TRBJ2-7, with a tentative D call TRBD2 (5 bases). Germline-derived CDR1 and CDR2 are LNHDA and SQIVND (reference sequence). The CDR3 has 12 amino acids. Trimming cost V 7 bases and J 4 bases, with 11 bases left between them. CDR3 bases: TGTGCCAGTAACCAGCGGAATTACGAGCAGTACTTC. Encoded protein: CASNQRNYEQYF.

The rearrangement uses TRBV11-2 and TRBJ2-5, with 9 positions matching TRBD2. Trimming took 1 base from V and 7 from J; bases not matched to a gene: 16. In germline, CDR1 is SGHAT, CDR2 FQNNGV. The CDR3 contains 18 residues. CDR3 residues: CASSLGVAGDGERGTQYF. CDR3 sequence (DNA): TGTGCCAGCAGCTTAGGAGTAGCGGGAGATGGGGAAAGGGGGACCCAGTACTTC.

J is TRBJ1-5 and V is TRBV19, with a possible D match to TRBD1 (5 bases). The germline CDR1 and CDR2 sequences are LNHDA and SQIVND (reference sequence). The CDR3 length is 15 residues. The V and J ends lost 2 bases and 5 bases respectively, with 13 bases between them. In DNA, the CDR3 is TGTGCCAGTAGTATAATAGGGGTCGGGTATCAGCCCCAGCATTTT. Translating it yields CASSIIGVGYQPQHF.